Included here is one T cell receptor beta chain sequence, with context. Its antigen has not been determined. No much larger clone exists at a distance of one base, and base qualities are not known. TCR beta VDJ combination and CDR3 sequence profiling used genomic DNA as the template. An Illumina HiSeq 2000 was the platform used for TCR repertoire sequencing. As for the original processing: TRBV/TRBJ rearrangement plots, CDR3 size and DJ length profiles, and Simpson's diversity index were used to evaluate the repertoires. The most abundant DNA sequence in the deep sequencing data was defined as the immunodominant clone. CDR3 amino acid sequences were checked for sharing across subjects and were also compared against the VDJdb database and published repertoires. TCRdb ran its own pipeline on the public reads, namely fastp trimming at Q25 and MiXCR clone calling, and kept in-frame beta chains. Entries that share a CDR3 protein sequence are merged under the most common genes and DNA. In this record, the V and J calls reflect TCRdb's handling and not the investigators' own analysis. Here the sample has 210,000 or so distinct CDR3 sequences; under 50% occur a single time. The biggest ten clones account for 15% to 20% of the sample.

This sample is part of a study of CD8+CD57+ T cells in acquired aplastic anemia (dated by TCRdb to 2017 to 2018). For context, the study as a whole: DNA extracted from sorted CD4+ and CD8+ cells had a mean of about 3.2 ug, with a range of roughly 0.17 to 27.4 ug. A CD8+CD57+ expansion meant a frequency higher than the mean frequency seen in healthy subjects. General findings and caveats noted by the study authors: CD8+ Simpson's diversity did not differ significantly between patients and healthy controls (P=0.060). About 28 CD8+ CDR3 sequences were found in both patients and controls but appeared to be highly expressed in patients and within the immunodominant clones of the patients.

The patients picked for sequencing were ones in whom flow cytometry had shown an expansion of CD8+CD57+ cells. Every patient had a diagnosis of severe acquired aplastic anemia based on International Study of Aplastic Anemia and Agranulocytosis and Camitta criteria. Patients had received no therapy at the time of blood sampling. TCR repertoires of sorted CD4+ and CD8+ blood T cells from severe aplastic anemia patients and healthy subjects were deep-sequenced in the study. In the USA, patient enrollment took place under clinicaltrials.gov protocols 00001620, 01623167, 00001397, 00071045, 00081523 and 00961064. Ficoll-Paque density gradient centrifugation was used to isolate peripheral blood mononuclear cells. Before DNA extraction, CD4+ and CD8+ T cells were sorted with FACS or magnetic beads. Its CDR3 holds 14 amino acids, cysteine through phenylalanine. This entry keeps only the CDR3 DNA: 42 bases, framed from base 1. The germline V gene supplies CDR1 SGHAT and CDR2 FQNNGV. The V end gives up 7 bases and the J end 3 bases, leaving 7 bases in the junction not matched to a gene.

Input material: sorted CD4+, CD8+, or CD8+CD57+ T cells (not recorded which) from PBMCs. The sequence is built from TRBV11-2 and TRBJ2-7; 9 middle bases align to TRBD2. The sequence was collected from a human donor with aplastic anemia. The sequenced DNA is TGTGCCAGCATGACGACTAGCGGACACTACGAGCAGTACTTC. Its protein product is CASMTTSGHYEQYF.